Listed here is a single TCR beta chain. The method was immunoSEQ multiplex PCR; TCRdb's version includes in-frame clones alone and lacks a portion of them. The table records tens of thousands of clones, approximately 89% of them present only once. This specimen comes from a study of OX40 agonist ivuxolimab in advanced cancers. Germline lookup yields CDR1 LNHDA and CDR2 SQIVND (reference sequence). Trimming left V 5 bases short and J 5 bases short, with 12 bases between. The CDR3 loop spans 13 amino acids. This specimen consisted of CD4+ or CD8+ T cells sorted from blood, obtained in a trial of the OX40 agonist ivuxolimab. The chain combines TRBV19 with TRBJ1-1, with D tentatively TRBD1 (6 bases). The receptor was isolated from an adult with an advanced solid tumor such as melanoma, head and neck, liver or kidney cancer. CDR3 sequence: CASSATGWTEAFF. The CDR3 DNA follows: TGTGCCAGTAGTGCTACAGGGTGGACTGAAGCTTTCTTT.